One T cell receptor (beta chain) is described in this entry. TCRdb's copy holds only in-frame clones and misses some; the assay was immunoSEQ multiplex PCR. Of roughly 70,000 clones in the sample, around 84% were seen once. V was cut by 4 bases and J by 4 bases, with 29 bases left in between. This CDR3 contains 20 residues. The germline V gene encodes CDR1 SGHRS and CDR2 YFSETQ. The data belong to a study of OX40 agonist ivuxolimab in advanced cancers. This clonotype was sampled from an adult with an advanced solid tumor such as melanoma, head and neck, liver or kidney cancer. The chain employs TRBV5-1 and TRBJ2-2, with D perhaps given as TRBD1 or TRBD2 (5 bases each). Sequenced material: CD4+ or CD8+ T cells sorted from blood, taken in a trial of the OX40 agonist ivuxolimab. Written as DNA, the CDR3 is TGCGCCAGCAGCCGAATGGAGCTTCGGGGACCTCGTTCGGGCACCGGGGAGCTGTTTTTT. Its protein is CASSRMELRGPRSGTGELFF.